The 14 T cell receptor beta chains below all came from one sample that was sequenced in a study of T cells expressing NK-cell markers. TCRdb reprocessed the 5' RACE reads and keeps a single row for each CDR3 protein, giving no DNA. The sample includes 300,000 to 500,000 distinct CDR3 sequences. Specimen: blood T cells: a sorted CD56 or NKG2C T cell subset, CD4+ or CD8+ T cells, or bulk PBMC T cells (not recorded which). These receptors all stem from a woman aged 45-59 years in good health.

The chain carries TRBV5-4 and TRBJ1-1; TCRdb's D call, TRBD1, is unchecked because there is no DNA. The germline V gene has CDR1 SGHNT and CDR2 YYREEE (reference sequence). The CDR3 sequence is 14 residues long. Here the CDR3 reads CASSSASGAPEAFF.

The V and J genes are TRBV6-1 and TRBJ1-2; there is no DNA to check the TCRdb D call of TRBD1. Germline values: CDR1 MNHNS, CDR2 SASEGT. This CDR3 region has 12 residues. The CDR3 loop reads CASFFGGGGYTF.

The rearrangement links TRBV7-8 to TRBJ2-1; the TCRdb D gene call, TRBD1, has no DNA to confirm it. CDR1 is SGHVS, CDR2 FQNEAQ, per germline. CDR3 length: 16 residues. The CDR3: CASRVLGRDSQYEQFF.

The chain combines TRBV30 with TRBJ1-4. Per the germline V gene, CDR1 is GTSNPN and CDR2 is SVGIG (reference sequence). The CDR3 consists of 15 residues. The CDR3: CAWSVQGRTNEKLFF.

The rearrangement uses TRBV6-6 and TRBJ2-5. The CDR3 extends over 12 amino acids. Germline values: CDR1 MNHNY, CDR2 SVGAGI (reference sequence). The CDR3 reads CASSSNPETQYF.

V is TRBV4-2 and J is TRBJ1-2; TCRdb designates TRBD1, a call that cannot be tested without DNA. CDR3 length equals 14 residues. CDR1 is LGHNA and CDR2 is YNFKEQ in the germline V gene. Here the CDR3 reads CASSPTAGQGGYTF.

The chain employs TRBV7-2 and TRBJ2-7; TCRdb's D gene call, TRBD1, goes unchecked for lack of DNA. The CDR3 totals 12 residues. Germline lookup yields CDR1 SGHTA and CDR2 FQGNSA. The CDR3 loop reads CASREDSYEQYF.

This rearrangement joins TRBV29-1 to TRBJ2-3; TCRdb indicates TRBD2, and absent DNA this call remains unverified. The CDR3 is 15 residues long. Germline V gives CDR1 SQVTM, CDR2 ANQGSEA. CDR3 in amino acids: CSVGVAGAGMDTQYF.

V gene TRBV6-5 combines with J gene TRBJ2-1. Germline values: CDR1 MNHEY, CDR2 SVGAGI. The CDR3 runs 17 residues. The CDR3 is CASSYEVVEGPYNEQFF.

The rearrangement uses TRBV15 and TRBJ2-2. This CDR3 has 15 amino acids. Germline CDR1 and CDR2: LNHNV and YYDKDF (reference sequence). The CDR3 is CATSRDPRNTGELFF. The variable domain in full, completed from reference TRBV15 and TRBJ2-2, reads DAMVIQNPRYQVTQFGKPVTLSCSQTLNHNVMYWYQQKSSQAPKLLFHYYDKDFNNEADTPDNFQSRRPNTSFCFLDIRSPGLGDTAMYLCATSRDPRNTGELFFGEGSRLTVL.

V is TRBV5-1 and J is TRBJ2-3. Germline-derived CDR1 and CDR2 are SGHRS and YFSETQ. CDR3 length: 14 amino acids. CDR3 protein: CASSLGTFTDTQYF. Together with reference TRBV5-1 and TRBJ2-3, the CDR3 gives the full variable domain: KAGVTQTPRYLIKTRGQQVTLSCSPISGHRSVSWYQQTPGQGLQFLFEYFSETQRNKGNFPGRFSGRQFSNSRSEMNVSTLELGDSALYLCASSLGTFTDTQYFGPGTRLTVL.

The chain links TRBV24-1 to TRBJ2-1; TCRdb calls TRBD2, which cannot be checked without DNA. Germline CDR1 KGHDR, CDR2 SFDVKD. CDR3 length equals 17 residues. The CDR3 is CANRAIRGLAPDNEQFF.

The V gene is TRBV9, the J gene TRBJ2-1; the TCRdb D gene call, TRBD2, has no DNA to confirm it. Germline-derived CDR1 and CDR2 are SGDLS and YYNGEE. The CDR3 has 15 amino acids. The CDR3 here is CASSVGRQGHNEQFF.

V usage is TRBV20-1 and J usage is TRBJ2-5. Germline loops: CDR1 DFQATT, CDR2 SNEGSKA (reference sequence). CDR3 length: 12 amino acids. The CDR3 region is CSARAQGETQYF.